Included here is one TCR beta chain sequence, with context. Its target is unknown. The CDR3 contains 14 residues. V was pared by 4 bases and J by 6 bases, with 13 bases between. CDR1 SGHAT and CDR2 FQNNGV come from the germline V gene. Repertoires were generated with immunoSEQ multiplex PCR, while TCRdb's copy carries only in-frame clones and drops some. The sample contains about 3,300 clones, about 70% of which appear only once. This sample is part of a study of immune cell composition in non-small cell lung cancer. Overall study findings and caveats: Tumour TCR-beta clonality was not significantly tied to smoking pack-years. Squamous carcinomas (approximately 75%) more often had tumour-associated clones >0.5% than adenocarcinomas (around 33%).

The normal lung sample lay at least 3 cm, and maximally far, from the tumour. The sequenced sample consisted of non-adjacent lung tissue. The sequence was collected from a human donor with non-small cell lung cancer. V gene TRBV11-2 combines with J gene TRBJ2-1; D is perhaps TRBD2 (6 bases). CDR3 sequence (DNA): TGTGCCAGCAGCTACGGAGGGCCTGGCAATGAGCAGTTCTTC. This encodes CASSYGGPGNEQFF.